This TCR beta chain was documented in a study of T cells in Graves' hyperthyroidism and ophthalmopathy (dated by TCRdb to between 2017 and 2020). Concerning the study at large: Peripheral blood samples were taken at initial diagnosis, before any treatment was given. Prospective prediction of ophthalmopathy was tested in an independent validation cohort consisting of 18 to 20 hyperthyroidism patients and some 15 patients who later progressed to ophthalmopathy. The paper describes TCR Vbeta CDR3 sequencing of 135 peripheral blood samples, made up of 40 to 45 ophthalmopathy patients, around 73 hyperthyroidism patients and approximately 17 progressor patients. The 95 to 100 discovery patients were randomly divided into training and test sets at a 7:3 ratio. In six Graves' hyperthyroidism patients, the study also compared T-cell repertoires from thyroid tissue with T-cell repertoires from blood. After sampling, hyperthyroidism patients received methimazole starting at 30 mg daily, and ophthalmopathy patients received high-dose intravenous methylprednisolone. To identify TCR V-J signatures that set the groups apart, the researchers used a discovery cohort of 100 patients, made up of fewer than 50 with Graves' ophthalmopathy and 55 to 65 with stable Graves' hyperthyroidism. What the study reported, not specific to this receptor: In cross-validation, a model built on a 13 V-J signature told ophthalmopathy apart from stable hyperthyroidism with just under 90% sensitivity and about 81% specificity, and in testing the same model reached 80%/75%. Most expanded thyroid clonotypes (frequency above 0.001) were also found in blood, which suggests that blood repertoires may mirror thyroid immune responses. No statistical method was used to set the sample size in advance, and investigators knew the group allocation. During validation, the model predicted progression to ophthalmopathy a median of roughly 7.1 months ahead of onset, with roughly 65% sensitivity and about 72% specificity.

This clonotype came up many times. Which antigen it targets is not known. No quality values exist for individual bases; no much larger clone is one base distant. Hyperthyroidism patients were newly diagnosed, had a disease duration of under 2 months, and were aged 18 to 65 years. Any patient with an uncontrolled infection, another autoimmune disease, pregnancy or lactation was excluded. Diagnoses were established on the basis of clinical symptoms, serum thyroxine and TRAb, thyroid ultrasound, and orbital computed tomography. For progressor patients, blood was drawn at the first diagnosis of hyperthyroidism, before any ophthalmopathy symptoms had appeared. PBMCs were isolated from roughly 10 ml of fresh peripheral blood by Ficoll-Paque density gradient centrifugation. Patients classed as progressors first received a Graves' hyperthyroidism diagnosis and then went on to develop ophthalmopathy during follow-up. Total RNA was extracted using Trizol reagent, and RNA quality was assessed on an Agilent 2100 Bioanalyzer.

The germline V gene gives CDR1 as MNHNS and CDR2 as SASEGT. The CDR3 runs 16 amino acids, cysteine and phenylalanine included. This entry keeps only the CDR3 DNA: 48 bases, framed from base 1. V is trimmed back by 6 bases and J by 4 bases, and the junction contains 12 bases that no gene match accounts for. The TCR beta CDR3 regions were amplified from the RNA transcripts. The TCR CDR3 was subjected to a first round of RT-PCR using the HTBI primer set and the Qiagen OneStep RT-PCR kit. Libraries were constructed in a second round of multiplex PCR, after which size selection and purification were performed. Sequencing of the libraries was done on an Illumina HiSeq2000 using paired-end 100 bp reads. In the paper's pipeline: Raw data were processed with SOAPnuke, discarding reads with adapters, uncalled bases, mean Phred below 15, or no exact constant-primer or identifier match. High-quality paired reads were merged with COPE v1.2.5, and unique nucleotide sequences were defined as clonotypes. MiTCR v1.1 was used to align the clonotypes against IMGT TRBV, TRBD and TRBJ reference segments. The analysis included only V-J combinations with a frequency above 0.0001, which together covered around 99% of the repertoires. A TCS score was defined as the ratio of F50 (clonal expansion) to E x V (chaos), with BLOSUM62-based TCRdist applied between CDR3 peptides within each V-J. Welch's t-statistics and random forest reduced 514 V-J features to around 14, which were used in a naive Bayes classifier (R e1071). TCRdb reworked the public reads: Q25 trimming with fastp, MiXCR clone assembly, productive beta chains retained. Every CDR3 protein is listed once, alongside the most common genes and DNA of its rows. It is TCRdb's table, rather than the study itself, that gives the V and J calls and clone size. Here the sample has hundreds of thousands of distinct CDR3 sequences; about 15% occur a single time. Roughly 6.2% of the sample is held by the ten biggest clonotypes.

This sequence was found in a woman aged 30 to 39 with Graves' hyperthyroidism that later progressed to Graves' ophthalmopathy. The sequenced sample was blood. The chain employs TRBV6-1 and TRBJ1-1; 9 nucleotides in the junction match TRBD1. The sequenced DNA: TGTGCCAGCAGGACGACAGGGGGATACATGGGCACTGAAGCTTTCTTT. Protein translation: CASRTTGGYMGTEAFF.